The TCR beta chain described here comes from a study of blood T cell repertoires in COVID-19 (dated by TCRdb to about 2020). As for the study more broadly: Samples covering the acute and convalescent phases of COVID-19 were provided by collaborators in the United States, Italy and Spain. The material from the prospective study consisted of cDNA or gDNA derived from T cells, B-cell-depleted T cells, or PBMCs. Deeply sampled blood TCRbeta repertoires from subjects exposed to, actively infected with, or recovered from COVID-19 were included in the dataset. The repertoires were released in a freely available public database meant as a resource for research on the immune response to SARS-CoV-2. Samples were obtained from the ongoing ImmuneRACE study (first 160 participants) and from over a thousand subjects provided by 6 global collaborators. Nearly every sample came with metadata listing a de-identified subject ID, COVID-19 status, age in years and sex. Where available, HLA class I and class II types were obtained from metadata supplied by the sample provider rather than from assay-based typing. The paper's findings and limits, for the study overall: The quantity of clinical and demographic metadata differed by source and by participant and was supplied without curation.

With respect to this clone: Its antigen is still unknown. No base quality information exists; no much larger clone differs at one position.

The immunoSEQ Assay, a bias-controlled multiplex PCR, was used to amplify TCRbeta CDR3 regions from genomic DNA. Concerning the study's data processing: Within the assay, amplification of reference gene primers was used to estimate how many nucleated cells each sample contained. To quantify the absolute abundance of each unique TCRbeta CDR3 rearrangement, sequence reads were collapsed and filtered. For each sample, productive Simpson clonality was calculated as the square root of Simpson's diversity index over productive rearrangements. TCRdb re-hosts the immuneACCESS table, in-frame sequences only. Its copies lack some clones; in the studies checked, an unresolved V gene accounts for under half of them, and the cause for the rest is not known. Clone size and the V and J calls come from that table; the DNA yielded D and trimming. The sample yields fewer than 150,000 clones; more than 60% were counted once. Of the sample, around 2.3% falls within the top ten clones.

The collaborating institutions used their own protocols to collect whole blood in K2EDTA tubes. For TCRbeta analysis, collaborators shipped samples as frozen whole blood, isolated PBMCs, or DNA extracted from either of those sample types. Input material: peripheral blood. This sequence originates from a man over 45 with acute or convalescent COVID-19.

The CDR3 region reads CASSPNSQGGNTEAFF. The nucleotides are TGTGCCAGCTCACCGAATTCACAGGGGGGGAACACTGAAGCTTTCTTT. The chain was built from TRBV18 and TRBJ1-1; TRBD1 aligns with 8 central bases. The CDR3 holds 16 amino acids from the cysteine to the phenylalanine. Only the CDR3 DNA stays, 48 bases, in frame from base 1. The germline V gene sets CDR1 to KGHSH and CDR2 to LQKENI. For this chain, trimming is 3 bases at the V end and 1 base at the J end, and the number of junction bases without a gene match is 7.